Below, 10 T cell receptor beta chains from the same sample are listed, as sequenced in a study of T cells in localized non-small cell lung cancer. Clones were sequenced by immunoSEQ multiplex PCR, and TCRdb holds only the in-frame ones, with some missing. The sample yields about 53,000 clones, 75% to 90% seen once. Specimen: peripheral blood mononuclear cells, collected before any cancer treatment. The origin of the receptors is a man aged 35-69 years with stage III lung adenocarcinoma.

The chain couples TRBV27 to TRBJ2-3; 9 bases are shared with TRBD1. V shed 7 bases and J 0 bases; nucleotides not matched to a gene: 5. CDR1 and CDR2 from the germline V gene are MNHEY and SMNVEV (reference sequence). The CDR3 extends over 15 amino acids. The chain's CDR3 is CASNLQGASTDTQYF. CDR3 nucleotide sequence: TGTGCCAGCAACCTACAGGGGGCGAGCACAGATACGCAGTATTTT.

The chain couples TRBV7-3 to TRBJ2-3, with D perhaps matching TRBD2 (6 bases). The CDR3 is 18 amino acids. The germline gives CDR1 SGHTA, CDR2 FQGTGA. Trimming removed 5 bases at V and 2 bases at J, with 23 bases between. The CDR3: CASSPGVGYGRTTDTQYF. DNA of the CDR3: TGTGCCAGCAGCCCGGGGGTTGGGTACGGTCGTACCACAGATACGCAGTATTTT.

V usage is TRBV2 and J usage is TRBJ1-5; D gene ambiguous. Germline-derived CDR1 and CDR2 are SNHLY and FYNNEI. V gave up 4 bases and J gave up 10 bases, with 17 bases separating them. CDR3 length: 14 amino acids. The CDR3 spells CASSGGLVSDPQHF. CDR3 nucleotide sequence: TGTGCCAGCAGTGGCGGCCTAGTTTCCGATCCCCAGCATTTT.

The V and J genes are TRBV4-3 and TRBJ1-2; possibly TRBD1 for D (5 bases). Trimming pared 0 bases from V and 4 bases from J, leaving 15 bases between. The CDR3 loop spans 16 amino acids. Germline V gene lookup returns CDR1 LGHNA and CDR2 YSLEER. The CDR3 protein is CASSQDQYQGPYGYTF. The CDR3 nucleotides are TGCGCCAGCAGCCAAGATCAGTATCAGGGACCCTATGGCTACACCTTC.

The chain has TRBV18 and TRBJ1-4; D remains ambiguous. Trimming pared 0 bases from V and 0 bases from J, leaving 8 bases between. This CDR3 is built from 16 residues. Germline values: CDR1 KGHSH, CDR2 LQKENI. Here the CDR3 DNA reads TGTGCCAGCTCACCACCCAGTTTTGCAACTAATGAAAAACTGTTTTTT. It specifies CASSPPSFATNEKLFF.

This rearrangement joins TRBV12-2 to TRBJ2-1; TRBD2 reflects the table's D call only, with no check against the DNA. TRBV12-2 counts as a pseudogene. The CDR3 sequence is 14 residues long. The CDR3 nucleotides are TGTGCAAGTCGTTCATGCCCGGGGGATATAAAGCAGTTCTTC. It yields the protein CASRSCPGDIKQFF.

Here the CDR3 reads CASSLAVFGVASSYEQYF. CDR3 in DNA: TGTGCCAGCAGCTTAGCGGTTTTCGGGGTCGCAAGCTCCTACGAGCAGTACTTC. The chain is built from TRBV7-2 and TRBJ2-7; a possible D gene is TRBD2 (5 bases). The germline gives CDR1 SGHTA, CDR2 FQGNSA. There are 18 residues in the CDR3. Trimming pared 0 bases from V and 0 bases from J, leaving 18 bases between. Supplemented by reference TRBV7-2 and TRBJ2-7, the full variable domain reads GAGVSQSPSNKVTEKGKDVELRCDPISGHTALYWYRQSLGQGLEFLIYFQGNSAPDKSGLPSDRFSAERTGGSVSTLTIQRTQQEDSAVYLCASSLAVFGVASSYEQYFGPGTRLTVT.

This CDR3 is CASSSAGTGETQYF. The CDR3 DNA is TGTGCCAGCAGCTCAGCGGGTACGGGAGAGACCCAGTACTTC. The chain carries TRBV5-6 and TRBJ2-5, with a tentative D call TRBD2 (6 bases). CDR1 SGHDT and CDR2 YYEEEE come from the germline V gene. Trimming stripped 3 bases from V and 4 bases from J, with 13 bases between. The CDR3 sequence is 14 residues long.

The chain links TRBV6-6 to TRBJ1-2; 7 positions match TRBD1. The ends lost 2 bases at V and 2 bases at J; junction bases unmatched: 5. This CDR3 spans 15 amino acids. Germline values: CDR1 MNHNY, CDR2 SVGAGI (reference sequence). CDR3 sequence reads: CASSYRGTANYGYTF. In nucleotides, the CDR3 is TGTGCCAGCAGTTACCGGGGGACAGCAAACTATGGCTACACCTTC.

V gene TRBV5-5 combines with J gene TRBJ1-6, with D hard to call. V was shortened by 4 bases and J by 4 bases, with 12 bases between the two germline ends. The CDR3 runs to 15 residues. CDR1 is SGHKS, CDR2 YYEKEE, per germline (reference sequence). CDR3 sequence reads: CASSPSLDYNSPLHF. Here the CDR3 DNA reads TGTGCCAGCAGCCCCTCATTGGATTATAATTCACCCCTCCACTTT.